The 16 T cell receptor beta chains in this list originate from one sample, sequenced in a study of identical twins. TCRdb independently ran MiXCR on the 5' RACE reads; one entry per CDR3 protein. The sample includes a few hundred thousand distinct CDR3 sequences, roughly an eighth of them seen just once. A further study also used this sample, focusing on yellow fever vaccine responses in identical twins.

The specimen sequenced was CD4+ T cells sorted from blood. These TCRs come from a woman younger than 30 in good health.

Comment on this clonotype: The CDR3 end shows no conserved phenylalanine or tryptophan, and so a read error is likely. This chain connects TRBV6-2 or TRBV6-3 to TRBJ2-7; 9 bases are a match to TRBD2. This CDR3 spans 15 amino acids. CDR1 is MNHEY and CDR2 is SVGEGT in the germline V gene. V lost 7 bases and J lost 4; bases outside the gene matches: 11. The CDR3 is CASTGTASGTYEQYY. CDR3 coding DNA: TGTGCCAGCACCGGGACGGCTAGCGGGACTTACGAGCAGTACTAC.

The chain couples TRBV20-1 to TRBJ2-7; 8 positions match TRBD1. There are 15 residues in the CDR3. V was clipped by 1 base and J by 6 bases; unmatched bases: 11. CDR1 DFQATT and CDR2 SNEGSKA come from the germline V gene (reference sequence). The CDR3 reads CSARGQGTGVSEQYF. For the CDR3, the DNA is TGCAGTGCTAGAGGACAGGGGACGGGAGTATCCGAGCAGTACTTC.

This clonotype was observed at least ten times. V and J are TRBV28 and TRBJ2-2, with 8 bases that match TRBD1. The CDR3 spans 15 residues. V trimming: 4 bases; J trimming: 4 bases; junction bases outside the gene matches: 5. The germline gives CDR1 MDHEN, CDR2 SYDVKM. The CDR3 here is CASSSQGAGTGELFF. The CDR3 DNA follows: TGTGCCAGCAGTTCCCAGGGGGCTGGCACCGGGGAGCTGTTTTTT.

This clonotype was observed a few times. This CDR3 reads CASRLTGTGGSYEQYF. CDR3 nucleotide sequence: TGTGCCAGCAGGTTGACCGGGACAGGGGGCTCCTACGAGCAGTACTTC. The V gene is TRBV27, the J gene TRBJ2-7; 11 nucleotides align to TRBD1. Germline CDR1 is MNHEY and CDR2 is SMNVEV (reference sequence). The V segment lost 6 bases and the J segment 0 bases; nucleotides outside the gene matches: 7. The CDR3 loop spans 16 amino acids.

This chain links TRBV5-1 with TRBJ2-1; 10 bases are shared with TRBD2. Unmatched junction bases numbered 11, after V lost 4 bases and J lost 7 bases. CDR1 is SGHRS, CDR2 YFSETQ, per germline. The CDR3 has 16 residues. The CDR3 here is CASSTLAGGSGNEQFF. DNA for the CDR3: TGCGCCAGCAGCACGTTAGCGGGAGGTTCTGGTAATGAGCAGTTCTTC.

The CDR3 DNA follows: TGTGCCAGCAGCTTGAGACAGACCCTCCCCTATGGCTACACCTTC. It codes for CASSLRQTLPYGYTF. The chain recombines TRBV5-6 with TRBJ1-2, with D possibly matching TRBD1 (5 bases). V was pared by 1 base and J by 4 bases, with 14 bases between. Germline CDR1 and CDR2: SGHDT and YYEEEE. CDR3 size: 15 residues.

This clonotype has more than one count but fewer than ten. The chain recombines TRBV27 with TRBJ2-1; D remains ambiguous. V was shortened by 5 bases and J by 8 bases, with 7 bases between the two germline ends. The V gene's germline CDR1 is MNHEY and CDR2 SMNVEV (reference sequence). The length of the CDR3 is 11 residues. The CDR3 nucleotides are TGTGCCAGCAGTACTTGGTATGAGCAGTTCTTC. It is translated as CASSTWYEQFF.

There are many counts of this clonotype. This chain links TRBV5-1 with TRBJ2-4; tentative D call: TRBD1 (5 bases). The V gene lost 3 bases and the J gene lost 0 bases, with 7 bases spanning the gap. The CDR3 length is 14 residues. CDR1 SGHRS and CDR2 YFSETQ come from the germline V gene. The CDR3, as DNA: TGCGCCAGCAGCTCGACAGTAGCCAAAAACATTCAGTACTTC. Protein: CASSSTVAKNIQYF.

This clonotype was recorded many times. The J gene is TRBJ2-5, the V gene TRBV6-5; 9 positions agree with TRBD1. This CDR3 is 15 amino acids long. J gave up 4 bases and V 0 bases, and 3 bases lay outside the gene matches. Germline V gene sequence: CDR1 MNHEY, CDR2 SVGAGI. The CDR3 sequence is CASSYSGQGGETQYF. As DNA, the CDR3 is TGTGCCAGCAGTTACTCGGGACAGGGCGGAGAGACCCAGTACTTC.

The V gene is TRBV6-1, the J gene TRBJ2-2; TRBD2 agrees at 11 bases. This CDR3 has 16 residues. Germline CDR1 is MNHNS and CDR2 is SASEGT. The junction had 9 bases not matched to a gene; V was cut back by 6 bases and J by 6 bases. The CDR3 protein is CASRQLLAGVPGELFF. The CDR3 region has the DNA TGTGCCAGCAGACAACTACTAGCGGGAGTGCCCGGGGAGCTGTTTTTT.

There are many counts of this clonotype. The chain employs TRBV2 and TRBJ2-2; D may correspond to TRBD1 or TRBD2 (5 bases each). Trimming left V 6 bases short and J 0 bases short, with 14 bases between. The germline gives CDR1 SNHLY, CDR2 FYNNEI. The CDR3 loop spans 16 amino acids. This chain's CDR3 is CASSKNVGANTGELFF. The CDR3 DNA follows: TGTGCCAGCAGCAAGAATGTGGGGGCGAACACCGGGGAGCTGTTTTTT.

This clonotype has a handful of counts. The V gene is TRBV12-3 or TRBV12-4, the J gene TRBJ2-5; 14 nucleotides agree with TRBD2. The CDR3 length is 21 residues. With V trimmed by 0 bases and J by 3 bases, 15 bases remained unmatched. The CDR3 region is CASSLAGQFLTSGRAEETQYF. The CDR3 DNA is TGTGCCAGCAGTTTAGCGGGACAGTTTTTGACTAGCGGGAGGGCCGAAGAGACCCAGTACTTC.

Only a few counts were recorded for this clonotype. This chain joins TRBV19 and TRBJ2-2; 8 nucleotides line up with TRBD2. The CDR3 is 15 amino acids. Germline V gene lookup returns CDR1 LNHDA and CDR2 SQIVND (reference sequence). Germline trimming cut 6 bases from V and 0 bases from J; bases unmatched to any gene: 3. This CDR3 reads CASSTSGSNTGELFF. DNA for the CDR3: TGTGCCAGTAGCACTAGCGGCTCGAACACCGGGGAGCTGTTTTTT.

The chain has TRBV7-2 and TRBJ2-1; D remains unclear. This CDR3 is built from 14 residues. V was pared by 5 bases and J by 3 bases, with 11 bases between. Germline loops: CDR1 SGHTA, CDR2 FQGNSA. The CDR3 loop is CASSPRPIYNEQFF. CDR3 nucleotides: TGTGCCAGCAGCCCCCGGCCCATCTACAATGAGCAGTTCTTC.

This clonotype was counted a few times. CDR3 in DNA: TGCGCCAGCAGCCCGAAGACAGGGGGCGTAGAGACCCAGTACTTC. Amino acid sequence: CASSPKTGGVETQYF. V is TRBV5-1 and J is TRBJ2-5; 10 bases fit TRBD1. This CDR3 comprises 15 residues. Germline lookup yields CDR1 SGHRS and CDR2 YFSETQ. Losses at the gene ends were 4 bases for V and 4 bases for J; bases not matched to a gene: 7.

In its sample, this clonotype was seen a few times. The chain recombines TRBV5-1 with TRBJ2-5; no reliable D call. The germline gives CDR1 SGHRS, CDR2 YFSETQ. V shed 0 bases and J shed 4 bases, with 10 bases lying between them. This CDR3 contains 14 residues. As DNA, the CDR3 is TGCGCCAGCAGCTTGGCCGCTGACCTAGAGACCCAGTACTTC. The encoded protein is CASSLAADLETQYF.